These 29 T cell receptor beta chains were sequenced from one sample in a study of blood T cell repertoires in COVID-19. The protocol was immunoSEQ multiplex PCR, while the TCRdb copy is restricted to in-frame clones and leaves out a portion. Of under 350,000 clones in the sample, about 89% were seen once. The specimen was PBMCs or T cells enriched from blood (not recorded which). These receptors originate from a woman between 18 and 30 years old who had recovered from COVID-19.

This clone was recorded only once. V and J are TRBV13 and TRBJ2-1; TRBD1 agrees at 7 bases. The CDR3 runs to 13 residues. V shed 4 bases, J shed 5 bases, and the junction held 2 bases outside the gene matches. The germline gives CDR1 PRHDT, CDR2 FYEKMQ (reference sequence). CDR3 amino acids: CASSSGQNNEQFF. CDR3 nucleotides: TGTGCCAGCAGCTCGGGACAGAACAATGAGCAGTTCTTC.

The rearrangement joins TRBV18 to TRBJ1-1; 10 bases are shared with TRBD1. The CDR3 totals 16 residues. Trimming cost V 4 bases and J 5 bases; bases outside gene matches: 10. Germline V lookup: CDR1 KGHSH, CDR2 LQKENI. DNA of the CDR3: TGTGCCAGCTCACAGGTCGGGACAGGGGTTACTACTGAAGCTTTCTTT. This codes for CASSQVGTGVTTEAFF.

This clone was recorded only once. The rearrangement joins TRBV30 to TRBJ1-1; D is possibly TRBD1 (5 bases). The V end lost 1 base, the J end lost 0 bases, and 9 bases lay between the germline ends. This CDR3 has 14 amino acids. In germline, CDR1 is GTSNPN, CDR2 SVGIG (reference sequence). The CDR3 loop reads CAWSEGEVNTEAFF. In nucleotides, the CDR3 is TGTGCCTGGAGTGAAGGGGAAGTGAACACTGAAGCTTTCTTT. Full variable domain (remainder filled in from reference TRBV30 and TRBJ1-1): SQTIHQWPATLVQPVGSPLSLECTVEGTSNPNLYWYRQAAGRGLQLLFYSVGIGQISSEVPQNLSASRPQDRQFILSSKKLLLSDSGFYLCAWSEGEVNTEAFFGQGTRLTVV.

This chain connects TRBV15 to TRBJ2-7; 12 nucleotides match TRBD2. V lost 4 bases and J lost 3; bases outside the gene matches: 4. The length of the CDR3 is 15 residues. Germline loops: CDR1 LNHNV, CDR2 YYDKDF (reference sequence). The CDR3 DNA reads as TGTGCCACCAGCAATAAACTAGCGGGAGGCTACGAGCAGTACTTC. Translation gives CATSNKLAGGYEQYF.

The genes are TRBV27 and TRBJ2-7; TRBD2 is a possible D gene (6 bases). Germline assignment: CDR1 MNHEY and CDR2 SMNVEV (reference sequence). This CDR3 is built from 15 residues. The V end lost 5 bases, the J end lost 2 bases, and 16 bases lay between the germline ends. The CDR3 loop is CASSRTGGGAYEQYF. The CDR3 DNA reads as TGTGCCAGCAGTCGTACCGGGGGAGGTGCCTACGAGCAGTACTTC.

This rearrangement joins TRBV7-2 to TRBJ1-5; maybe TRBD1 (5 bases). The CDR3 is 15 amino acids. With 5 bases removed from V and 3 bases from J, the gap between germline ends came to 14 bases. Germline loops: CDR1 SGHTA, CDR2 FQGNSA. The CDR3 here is CASSPAFGHNQPQHF. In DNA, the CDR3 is TGTGCCAGCAGCCCAGCCTTCGGACACAATCAGCCCCAGCATTTT. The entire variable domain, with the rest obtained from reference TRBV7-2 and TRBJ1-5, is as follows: GAGVSQSPSNKVTEKGKDVELRCDPISGHTALYWYRQSLGQGLEFLIYFQGNSAPDKSGLPSDRFSAERTGGSVSTLTIQRTQQEDSAVYLCASSPAFGHNQPQHFGDGTRLSIL.

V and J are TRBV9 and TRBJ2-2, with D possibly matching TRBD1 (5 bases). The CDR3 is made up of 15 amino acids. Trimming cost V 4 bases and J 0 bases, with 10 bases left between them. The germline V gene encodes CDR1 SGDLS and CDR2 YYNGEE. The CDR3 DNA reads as TGTGCCAGCAGCTCCAGGGCAGCGAACACCGGGGAGCTGTTTTTT. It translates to CASSSRAANTGELFF.

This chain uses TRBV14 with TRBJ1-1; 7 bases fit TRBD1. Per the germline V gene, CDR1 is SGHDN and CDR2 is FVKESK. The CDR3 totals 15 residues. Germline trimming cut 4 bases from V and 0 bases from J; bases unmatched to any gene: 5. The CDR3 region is CASSRWGQMNTEAFF. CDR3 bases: TGTGCCAGCAGCCGATGGGGACAGATGAACACTGAAGCTTTCTTT.

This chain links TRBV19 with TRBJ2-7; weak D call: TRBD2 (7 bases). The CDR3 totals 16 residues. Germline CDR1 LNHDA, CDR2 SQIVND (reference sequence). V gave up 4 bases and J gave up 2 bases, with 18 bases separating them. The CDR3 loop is CASSRAGGQSPYEQYF. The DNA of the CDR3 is TGTGCCAGTAGTAGGGCCGGGGGGCAGAGCCCCTACGAGCAGTACTTC. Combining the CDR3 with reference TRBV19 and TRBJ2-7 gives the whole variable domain DGGITQSPKYLFRKEGQNVTLSCEQNLNHDAMYWYRQDPGQGLRLIYYSQIVNDFQKGDIAEGYSVSREKKESFPLTVTSAQKNPTAFYLCASSRAGGQSPYEQYFGPGTRLTVT.

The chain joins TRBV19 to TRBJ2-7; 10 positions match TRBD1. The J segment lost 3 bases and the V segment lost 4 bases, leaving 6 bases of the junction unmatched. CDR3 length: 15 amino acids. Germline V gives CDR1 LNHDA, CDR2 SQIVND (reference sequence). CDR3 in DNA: TGTGCCAGTAGTAGAACCGGGACAGGGGACTACGAGCAGTACTTC. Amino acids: CASSRTGTGDYEQYF.

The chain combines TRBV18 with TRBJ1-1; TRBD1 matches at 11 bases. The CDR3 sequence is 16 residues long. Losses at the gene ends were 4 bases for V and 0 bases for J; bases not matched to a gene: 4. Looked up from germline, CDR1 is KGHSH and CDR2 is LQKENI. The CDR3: CASSRDRGGMNTEAFF. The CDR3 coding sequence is TGTGCCAGCTCACGGGACAGGGGGGGGATGAACACTGAAGCTTTCTTT. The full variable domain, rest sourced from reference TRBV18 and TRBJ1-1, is NAGVMQNPRHLVRRRGQEARLRCSPMKGHSHVYWYRQLPEEGLKFMVYLQKENIIDESGMPKERFSAEFPKEGPSILRIQQVVRGDSAAYFCASSRDRGGMNTEAFFGQGTRLTVV.

The CDR3 spells CASSLWGVGETQYF. The DNA of the CDR3 is TGTGCCAGCAGCTTATGGGGGGTTGGAGAGACCCAGTACTTC. The chain combines TRBV7-8 with TRBJ2-5; D perhaps matches TRBD2 (6 bases). Trimming left V 2 bases short and J 4 bases short, with 11 bases between. The CDR3 spans 14 residues. Germline V gene lookup returns CDR1 SGHVS and CDR2 FQNEAQ.

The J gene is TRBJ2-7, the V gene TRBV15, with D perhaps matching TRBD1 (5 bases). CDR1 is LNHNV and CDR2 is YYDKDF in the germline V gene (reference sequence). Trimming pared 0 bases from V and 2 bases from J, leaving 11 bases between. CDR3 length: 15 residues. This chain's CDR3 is CATSRDPRVTYEQYF. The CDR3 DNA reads TGTGCCACCAGCAGAGATCCCAGGGTAACCTACGAGCAGTACTTC.

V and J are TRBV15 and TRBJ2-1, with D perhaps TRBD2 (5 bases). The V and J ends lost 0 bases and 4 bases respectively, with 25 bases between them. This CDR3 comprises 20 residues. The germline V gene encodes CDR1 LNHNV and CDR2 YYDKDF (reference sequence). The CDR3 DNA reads TGTGCCACCAGCAGAGATAAGGGTGATGTGGACTTAAACATTTACAATGAGCAGTTCTTC. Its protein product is CATSRDKGDVDLNIYNEQFF.

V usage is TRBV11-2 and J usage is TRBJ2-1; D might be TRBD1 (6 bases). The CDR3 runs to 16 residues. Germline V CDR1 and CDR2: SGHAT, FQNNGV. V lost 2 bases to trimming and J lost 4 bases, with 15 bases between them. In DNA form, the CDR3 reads TGTGCCAGCAGCTTAAGTGGGGGCCGGGTTTACAATGAGCAGTTCTTC. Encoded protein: CASSLSGGRVYNEQFF.

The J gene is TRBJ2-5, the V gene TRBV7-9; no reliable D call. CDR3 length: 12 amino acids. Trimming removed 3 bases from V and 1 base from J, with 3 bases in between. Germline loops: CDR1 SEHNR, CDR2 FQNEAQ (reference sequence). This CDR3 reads CASSFFQETQYF. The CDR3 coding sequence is TGTGCCAGCAGCTTCTTCCAAGAGACCCAGTACTTC.

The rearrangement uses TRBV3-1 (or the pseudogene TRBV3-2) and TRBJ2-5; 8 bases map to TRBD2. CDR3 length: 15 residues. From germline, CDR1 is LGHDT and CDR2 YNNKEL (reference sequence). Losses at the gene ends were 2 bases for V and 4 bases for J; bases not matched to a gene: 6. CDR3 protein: CASSQKRESVETQYF. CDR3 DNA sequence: TGTGCCAGCAGCCAAAAGCGGGAGTCGGTAGAGACCCAGTACTTC.

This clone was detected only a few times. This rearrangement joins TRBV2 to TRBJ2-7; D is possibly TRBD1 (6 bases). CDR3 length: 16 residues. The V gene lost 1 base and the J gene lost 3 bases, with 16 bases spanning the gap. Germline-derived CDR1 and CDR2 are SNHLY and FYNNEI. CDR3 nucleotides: TGTGCCAGCAGTGAAGGTGTGGGGCAGGGGAACTACGAGCAGTACTTC. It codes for CASSEGVGQGNYEQYF.

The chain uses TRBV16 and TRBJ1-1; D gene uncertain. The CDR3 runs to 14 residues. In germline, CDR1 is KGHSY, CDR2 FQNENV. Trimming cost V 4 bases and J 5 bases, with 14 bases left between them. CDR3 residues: CASSLQAEGTEAFF. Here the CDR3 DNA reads TGTGCCAGCAGCCTCCAGGCGGAGGGAACTGAAGCTTTCTTT.

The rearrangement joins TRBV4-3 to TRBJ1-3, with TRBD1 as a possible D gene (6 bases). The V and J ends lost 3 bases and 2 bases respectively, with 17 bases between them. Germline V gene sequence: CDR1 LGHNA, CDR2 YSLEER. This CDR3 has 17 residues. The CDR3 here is CASSQGTRGMTGNTIYF. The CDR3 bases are TGCGCCAGCAGCCAGGGAACCAGGGGAATGACTGGAAACACCATATATTTT.

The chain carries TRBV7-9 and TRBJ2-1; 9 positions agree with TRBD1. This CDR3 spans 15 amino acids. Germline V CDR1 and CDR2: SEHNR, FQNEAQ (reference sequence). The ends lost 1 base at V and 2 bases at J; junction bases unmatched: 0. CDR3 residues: CASSLDRGPYNEQFF. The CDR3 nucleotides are TGTGCCAGCAGCTTAGACAGGGGGCCCTACAATGAGCAGTTCTTC.

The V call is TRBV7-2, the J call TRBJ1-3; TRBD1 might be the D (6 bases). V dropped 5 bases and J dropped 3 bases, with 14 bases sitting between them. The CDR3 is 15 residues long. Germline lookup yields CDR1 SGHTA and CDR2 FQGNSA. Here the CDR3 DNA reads TGTGCCAGCAGCGACGCACAGGGATATGGAAACACCATATATTTT. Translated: CASSDAQGYGNTIYF.

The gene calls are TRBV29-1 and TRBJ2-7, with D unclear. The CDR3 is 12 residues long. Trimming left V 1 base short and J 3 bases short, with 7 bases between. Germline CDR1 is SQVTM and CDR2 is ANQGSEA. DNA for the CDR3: TGCAGCGTTGAAGGCCCCGGCTACGAGCAGTACTTC. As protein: CSVEGPGYEQYF.

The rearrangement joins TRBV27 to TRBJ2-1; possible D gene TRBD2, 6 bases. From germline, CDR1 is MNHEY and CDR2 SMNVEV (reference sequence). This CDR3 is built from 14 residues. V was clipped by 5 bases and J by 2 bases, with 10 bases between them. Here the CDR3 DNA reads TGTGCCAGCAGTCTGAGGAGGGCCTACAATGAGCAGTTCTTC. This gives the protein CASSLRRAYNEQFF.

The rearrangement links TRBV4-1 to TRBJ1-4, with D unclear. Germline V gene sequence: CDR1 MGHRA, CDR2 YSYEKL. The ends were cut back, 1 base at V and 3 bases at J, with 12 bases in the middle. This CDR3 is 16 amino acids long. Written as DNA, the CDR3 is TGCGCCAGCAGCCAAGGCATAAGCCTCTCTAATGAAAAACTGTTTTTT. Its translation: CASSQGISLSNEKLFF.

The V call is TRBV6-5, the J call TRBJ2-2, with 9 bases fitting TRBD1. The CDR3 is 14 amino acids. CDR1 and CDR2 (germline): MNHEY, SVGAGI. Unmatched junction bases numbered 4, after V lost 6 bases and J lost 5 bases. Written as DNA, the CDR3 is TGTGCCAGCAGACGGACAGGGGAAACCGGGGAGCTGTTTTTT. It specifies CASRRTGETGELFF.

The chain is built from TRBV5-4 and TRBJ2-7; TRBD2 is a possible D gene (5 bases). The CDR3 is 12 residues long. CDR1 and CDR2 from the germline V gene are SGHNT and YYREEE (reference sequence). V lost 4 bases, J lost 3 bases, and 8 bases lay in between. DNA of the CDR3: TGTGCCAGCAGCGTGGACTTCTACGAGCAGTACTTC. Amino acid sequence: CASSVDFYEQYF. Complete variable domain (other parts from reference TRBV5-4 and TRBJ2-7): ETGVTQSPTHLIKTRGQQVTLRCSSQSGHNTVSWYQQALGQGPQFIFQYYREEENGRGNFPPRFSGLQFPNYSSELNVNALELDDSALYLCASSVDFYEQYFGPGTRLTVT.

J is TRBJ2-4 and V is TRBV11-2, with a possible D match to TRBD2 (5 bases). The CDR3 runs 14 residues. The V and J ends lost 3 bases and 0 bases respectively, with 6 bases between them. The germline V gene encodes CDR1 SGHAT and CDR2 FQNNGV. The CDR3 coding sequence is TGTGCCAGCAGCTTTCGGGGAGCCAAAAACATTCAGTACTTC. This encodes CASSFRGAKNIQYF. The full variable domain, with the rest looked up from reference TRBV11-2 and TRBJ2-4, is EAGVAQSPRYKIIEKRQSVAFWCNPISGHATLYWYQQILGQGPKLLIQFQNNGVVDDSQLPKDRFSAERLKGVDSTLKIQPAKLEDSAVYLCASSFRGAKNIQYFGAGTRLSVL.

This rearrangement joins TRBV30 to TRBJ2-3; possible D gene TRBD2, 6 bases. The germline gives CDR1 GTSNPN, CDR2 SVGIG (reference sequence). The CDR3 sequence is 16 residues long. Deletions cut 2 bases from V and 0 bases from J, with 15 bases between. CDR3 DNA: TGTGCCTGGAGTTCTACTAGCCGTACTAGCACAGATACGCAGTATTTT. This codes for CAWSSTSRTSTDTQYF.